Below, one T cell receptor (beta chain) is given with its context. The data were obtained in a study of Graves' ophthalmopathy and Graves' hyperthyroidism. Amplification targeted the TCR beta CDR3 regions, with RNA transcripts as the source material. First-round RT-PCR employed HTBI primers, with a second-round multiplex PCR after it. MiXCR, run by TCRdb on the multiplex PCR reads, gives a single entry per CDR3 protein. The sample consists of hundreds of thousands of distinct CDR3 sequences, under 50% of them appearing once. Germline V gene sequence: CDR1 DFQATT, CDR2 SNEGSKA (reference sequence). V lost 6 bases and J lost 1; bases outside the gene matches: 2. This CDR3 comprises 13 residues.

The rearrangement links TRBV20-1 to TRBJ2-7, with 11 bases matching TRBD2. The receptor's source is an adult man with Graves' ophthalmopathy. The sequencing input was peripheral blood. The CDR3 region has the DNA TGCAGTGCCACTAGCGGGAGTTCCTACGAGCAGTACGTC. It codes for CSATSGSSYEQYV.